Below, 24 T cell receptor beta chains from the same sample are listed, as sequenced in a study of OX40 agonist ivuxolimab in advanced cancers. TCRdb keeps only in-frame clones here, not all; method: immunoSEQ multiplex PCR. This sample has about 96,000 clones; roughly 88% occur once, and the top ten carry around 1.6%. Material: CD4+ or CD8+ T cells sorted from blood, obtained in a trial of the OX40 agonist ivuxolimab. The source of these receptors is an adult with an advanced solid tumor such as melanoma, head and neck, liver or kidney cancer.

The rearrangement joins TRBV20-1 to TRBJ2-5; TRBD2 agrees at 8 bases. CDR1 and CDR2 (germline): DFQATT, SNEGSKA (reference sequence). V trimming: 7 bases; J trimming: 5 bases; junction bases outside the gene matches: 3. CDR3 length: 11 residues. CDR3 nucleotide sequence: TGCAGTGTAGCGGGAAGGGAGACCCAGTACTTC. It specifies CSVAGRETQYF.

This clone has more than one count but fewer than ten. The rearrangement joins TRBV21-1 to TRBJ2-5; TRBD1 was called by the table and not checked on the DNA. TRBV21-1 represents a pseudogene. This CDR3 spans 16 amino acids. In nucleotides, the CDR3 is TGTGCCAGCAGCAATGGGGACAGGGGCCGTCAAGAGACCCAGTACTTC. Protein product: CASSNGDRGRQETQYF.

The rearrangement uses TRBV19 and TRBJ2-1; 10 bases align to TRBD1. J lost 5 bases, V lost 1 base, and 11 bases had no gene match. There are 18 residues in the CDR3. CDR1 and CDR2 from the germline V gene are LNHDA and SQIVND (reference sequence). DNA for the CDR3: TGTGCCAGTAGTATAGCGGCTTTGGGGACAGGGGTCAACAATGAGCAGTTCTTC. Residues: CASSIAALGTGVNNEQFF.

This clone was seen only once. The V gene is TRBV2, the J gene TRBJ1-1, with TRBD1 as a possible D gene (5 bases). V lost 7 bases and J lost 4, with 16 bases in between. CDR1 SNHLY and CDR2 FYNNEI come from the germline V gene. The CDR3 runs 14 residues. The CDR3 protein is CASIGTAAGTEAFF. The CDR3 DNA is TGTGCCAGCATTGGGACGGCGGCTGGCACTGAAGCTTTCTTT.

The chain employs TRBV6-4 and TRBJ2-3; a weak D match, TRBD1 (6 bases). The CDR3 sequence is 14 residues long. Germline V gives CDR1 MRHNA, CDR2 SNTAGT. V was trimmed by 3 bases and J by 6 bases, leaving 13 bases between them. CDR3 sequence reads: CASSEQGKGDTQYF. In DNA form, the CDR3 reads TGTGCCAGCAGTGAACAGGGAAAAGGTGATACGCAGTATTTT.

The V gene is TRBV5-1, the J gene TRBJ2-7; 8 nucleotides match TRBD2. The CDR3 is made up of 15 amino acids. Trimming took 1 base from V and 4 from J; bases not matched to a gene: 7. CDR1 SGHRS and CDR2 YFSETQ come from the germline V gene. This chain's CDR3 is CASSLSGGPFYEQYF. For the CDR3, the DNA is TGCGCCAGCAGCTTGTCGGGAGGGCCCTTTTACGAGCAGTACTTC.

V gene TRBV5-4 combines with J gene TRBJ2-1; tentative D call: TRBD2 (6 bases). Germline V CDR1 and CDR2: SGHNT, YYREEE (reference sequence). V lost 4 bases to trimming and J lost 5 bases, with 13 bases between them. The CDR3 loop spans 14 amino acids. CDR3 amino acids: CASSRGLGHNEQFF. CDR3 nucleotide sequence: TGTGCCAGCAGCAGGGGACTCGGCCACAATGAGCAGTTCTTC.

This chain joins TRBV6-5 and TRBJ1-1, with D tentatively TRBD1 (6 bases). CDR1 and CDR2 from the germline V gene are MNHEY and SVGAGI. Trimming took 6 bases from V and 1 from J, leaving 12 bases between them. This CDR3 region has 14 residues. The CDR3 coding sequence is TGTGCCAGCAGCCAGCGGACAGCGAACACTGAAGCTTTCTTT. It is translated as CASSQRTANTEAFF.

This chain joins TRBV5-1 and TRBJ2-3; weak D call: TRBD2 (6 bases). Germline V gene sequence: CDR1 SGHRS, CDR2 YFSETQ. V was pared by 0 bases and J by 14 bases, with 16 bases between. The length of the CDR3 is 13 residues. The CDR3 DNA is TGCGCCAGCAGCTTGGAGATGGGGGACTTGGGGTATTTT. As protein: CASSLEMGDLGYF.

The chain is built from TRBV7-2 and TRBJ1-2; D not resolved. V lost 4 bases to trimming and J lost 4 bases, with 16 bases between them. The CDR3 loop spans 15 amino acids. Germline assignment: CDR1 SGHTA and CDR2 FQGNSA. The CDR3 region has the DNA TGTGCCAGCAGCTCCTCATACTCCCCGGCCTATGGCTACACCTTC. Residues: CASSSSYSPAYGYTF.

The V and J genes are TRBV7-2 and TRBJ1-3, with TRBD1 matching 9 bases. After removal of 1 base from V and 3 bases from J, the junction contained 7 bases not matched to a gene. CDR3 length: 17 residues. Germline values: CDR1 SGHTA, CDR2 FQGNSA. Here the CDR3 DNA reads TGTGCCAGCAGCTTAGAGGGGACAGGGAGAAGTGGAAACACCATATATTTT. As protein: CASSLEGTGRSGNTIYF.

The chain employs TRBV6-6 and TRBJ2-7, with 7 bases lining up with TRBD2. After removal of 4 bases from V and 0 bases from J, the junction contained 6 bases not matched to a gene. The germline CDR1 and CDR2 sequences are MNHNY and SVGAGI (reference sequence). The CDR3 loop spans 15 amino acids. Here the CDR3 DNA reads TGTGCCAGCAGTTCGGGAGGCACCAACTCCTACGAGCAGTACTTC. Amino acids: CASSSGGTNSYEQYF.

The chain couples TRBV7-8 to TRBJ2-7; D unresolved. CDR1 is SGHVS and CDR2 is FQNEAQ in the germline V gene. Trimming pared 6 bases from V and 0 bases from J, leaving 15 bases between. This CDR3 spans 15 amino acids. CDR3 in amino acids: CASRYNSISSYEQYF. DNA of the CDR3: TGTGCCAGCAGATATAACAGCATTAGCTCCTACGAGCAGTACTTC.

The rearrangement uses TRBV11-3 and TRBJ1-2; D is unclear. V was pared by 5 bases and J by 3 bases, with 19 bases between. The CDR3 length is 16 residues. Germline lookup yields CDR1 SGHNT and CDR2 YENEEA. The CDR3 sequence: CASSGQRTRGHYGYTF. The CDR3 DNA reads TGTGCCAGCAGCGGTCAGCGGACGAGAGGCCACTATGGCTACACCTTC.

The CDR3 here is CASSQGGTGGFGANVLTF. The CDR3 DNA reads as TGCGCCAGCAGCCAAGGAGGGACAGGGGGGTTTGGGGCCAACGTCCTGACTTTC. The rearrangement links TRBV4-1 to TRBJ2-6, with 11 bases that match TRBD1. The length of the CDR3 is 18 residues. V lost 1 base and J lost 3; bases outside the gene matches: 5. Germline-derived CDR1 and CDR2 are MGHRA and YSYEKL.

The chain carries TRBV29-1 and TRBJ1-1, with 12 bases identical to TRBD1. V lost 4 bases to trimming and J lost 0 bases; unmatched junction nucleotides: 18. From germline, CDR1 is SQVTM and CDR2 ANQGSEA. The CDR3 runs to 20 residues. CDR3 protein: CSVGRERGTGGLNLNTEAFF. The CDR3 DNA sequence: TGCAGCGTTGGAAGGGAAAGAGGGACAGGGGGCCTAAACCTGAACACTGAAGCTTTCTTT.

The sample holds a few counts of this clone. The genes are TRBV28 and TRBJ1-5, with D maybe TRBD1 (5 bases). Germline assignment: CDR1 MDHEN and CDR2 SYDVKM. The CDR3 is 16 amino acids. The ends were cut back, 6 bases at V and 4 bases at J, with 19 bases in the middle. The CDR3 nucleotides are TGTGCCAGCAGGACCGCGAAGGGGTTCGTAAATCAGCCCCAGCATTTT. It yields the protein CASRTAKGFVNQPQHF.

The J gene is TRBJ1-2, the V gene TRBV4-2; a possible D gene is TRBD1 (5 bases). From germline, CDR1 is LGHNA and CDR2 YNFKEQ. The CDR3 sequence is 17 residues long. Trimming pared 1 base from V and 8 bases from J, leaving 23 bases between. This CDR3 is CASSQGVRAGITMGYTF. The CDR3 coding sequence is TGTGCCAGCAGCCAAGGGGTTAGGGCAGGGATAACTATGGGCTACACCTTC.

This rearrangement joins TRBV6-5 to TRBJ2-7; no clear D gene. This CDR3 comprises 12 residues. Germline lookup yields CDR1 MNHEY and CDR2 SVGAGI. V shed 6 bases and J shed 5 bases, with 11 bases lying between them. CDR3: CASRGYGDEQYF. The CDR3 DNA follows: TGTGCCAGCAGGGGCTATGGGGACGAGCAGTACTTC.

The chain uses TRBV18 and TRBJ1-2; D is undetermined. Germline V gives CDR1 KGHSH, CDR2 LQKENI. The CDR3 runs to 12 residues. V lost 6 bases, J lost 8 bases, and 13 bases lay in between. In DNA form, the CDR3 reads TGTGCCAGCTCCCTCCGGACGCGCGGCTACACCTTC. It yields the protein CASSLRTRGYTF.

The chain is built from TRBV11-3 and TRBJ2-7; the D is unclear. V was shortened by 1 base and J by 9 bases, with 10 bases between the two germline ends. Per germline, CDR1 SGHNT and CDR2 YENEEA. The length of the CDR3 is 12 residues. CDR3 bases: TGTGCCAGCAGCTTAGTCCCGCCCTGGCAGTACTTC. Protein: CASSLVPPWQYF. The variable domain in full, with the rest retrieved from reference TRBV11-3 and TRBJ2-7, is EAGVVQSPRYKIIEKKQPVAFWCNPISGHNTLYWYLQNLGQGPELLIRYENEEAVDDSQLPKDRFSAERLKGVDSTLKIQPAELGDSAVYLCASSLVPPWQYFGPGTRLTVT.

The J gene is TRBJ2-7, the V gene TRBV28, with 8 bases that match TRBD1. Germline V gene lookup returns CDR1 MDHEN and CDR2 SYDVKM. V gave up 5 bases and J gave up 7 bases; unmatched junction bases: 10. The CDR3 extends over 14 amino acids. The CDR3 DNA is TGTGCCAGCAGTCCACCGGGACAGGTGTGGGAGCAGTACTTC. Encoded protein: CASSPPGQVWEQYF.

J is TRBJ2-7 and V is TRBV18; a weak D match, TRBD1 (5 bases). CDR1 is KGHSH and CDR2 is LQKENI in the germline V gene. Trimming cost V 6 bases and J 5 bases, with 11 bases left between them. The CDR3 runs to 12 residues. The CDR3 DNA reads TGTGCCAGCTCGGCAAGGGGCGACGAGCAGTACTTC. It is translated as CASSARGDEQYF.

The genes are TRBV6-6 and TRBJ2-7; either TRBD1 or TRBD2 may supply D (5 bases each). V lost 5 bases to trimming and J lost 7 bases, with 24 bases between them. This CDR3 has 16 residues. Germline V lookup: CDR1 MNHNY, CDR2 SVGAGI (reference sequence). This chain's CDR3 is CASSPRDGPVSWEQYF. The CDR3 nucleotides are TGTGCCAGCAGTCCCAGGGACGGACCCGTTTCATGGGAGCAGTACTTC.